The present TCR beta chain was sequenced within a study of T cell responses to AZD1222 COVID-19 vaccine (dated by TCRdb to 2020 to 2023). With respect to the entire study: A total of 230 to 250 trial participants underwent TCR sequencing, of whom 207 received two doses of AZD1222 and 26 received two doses of the MenACWY control vaccine. Enrollment into the trials was organized by age into subgroups of 18-55, 56-69 and 70-plus years, and those subgroups contained 148, 28 and 57 TCR-sequenced participants, respectively. General study outcomes and caveats: Vaccine-associated CD4 TCRs spanned the whole spike protein, with dominant responses in regions 160-218 and 743-854. Conclusions about previously exposed vaccinees are limited, since just five or six AZD1222 recipients were seropositive for SARS-CoV-2 at baseline. No day 14 peak-response samples were available, so repertoires were characterized only after the peak T cell response. Spike-specific TCR breadth and depth rose significantly after two AZD1222 doses compared with day 0 and with MenACWY recipients. Reportedly, close to half of the unique spike-specific TCRs recognized epitopes lying outside the regions that are mutated in the B.1.351 and B.1.1.7 variants. Most participants were white British and females outnumbered males, and the authors suggested that clonal diversity may have been underestimated. The 56-69-year group was small, and its depth increase did not reach significance, likely because of low power.

Per the publication, the time point label means: baseline before first vaccination. Explained via the paper, the treatment or condition label denotes: meningococcal conjugate vaccine given as trial control. Vaccinee samples came from UK trials COV001 and COV002, including a single-blind randomized controlled phase 2/3 trial of AZD1222 (ChAdOx1 nCoV-19) in healthy adults. Trial participant PBMC samples were collected at day 0 and day 28 after the second dose for TCRbeta chain sequencing. The CDR3 regions of human TCRbeta chains were analyzed by immunosequencing. In the source study's methods: TCRs in the repertoires were compared against a reference library of SARS-CoV-2-specific TCRs that had been generated with the MIRA antigen-specificity platform. Breadth was defined as the fraction of unique TCRs that were SARS-CoV-2-associated, and depth was defined as the fraction of total T cells that were SARS-CoV-2-associated. Each spike-specific TCR was assigned to its reactive spike region and to a CD4 or CD8 class using the MIRA data. Log10-transformed breadth and depth values were compared by one-way ANOVA with Sidak's multiple comparisons tests. Imported from immuneACCESS, the table was reduced by TCRdb to in-frame sequences with V and J called. These copies leave out some clones; in studies compared against another copy, an unresolved V gene accounts for under half, and the cause of the remainder is not known. The V and J calls and clone size are taken from that table; D and trimming were inferred from the DNA. The sample table contains about 150,000 clones; only one count was recorded for about 89% of them. The ten most abundant clones make up less than 3.5% of the sample.

The CDR3 measures 14 amino acids from cysteine to phenylalanine. Of the read, only the CDR3 DNA is kept; its 42 bases are in frame from base 1. The V end loses 3 bases and the J end loses 3 bases, and a stretch of 10 bases separates them. Via the germline V gene (reference sequence), CDR1 is SGHKS and CDR2 YYEKEE. Details on this clone: This receptor's antigen is unknown. Base qualities are not at hand, and no much larger clone is one base apart.

Rearrangement joined TRBV5-5 to TRBJ1-5; matching of 6 bases hints at TRBD1 as the D gene. The sequenced sample was peripheral blood, obtained on day 0 of MenACWY control vaccination. The sequence was obtained from an adult in good health. In nucleotide form, the sequence is TGTGCCAGCAGCTGGGGGCAGGTCAATCAGCCCCAGCATTTT. Its coded protein is CASSWGQVNQPQHF. With the rest looked up from the reference TRBV5-5 and TRBJ1-5 genes rather than sequenced, the full variable domain is DAGVTQSPTHLIKTRGQQVTLRCSPISGHKSVSWYQQVLGQGPQFIFQYYEKEERGRGNFPDRFSARQFPNYSSELNVNALLLGDSALYLCASSWGQVNQPQHFGDGTRLSIL.